The T cell receptor beta chain under discussion was sequenced for a study of cytomegalovirus exposure and HLA in healthy donors. Study-wide results and caveats: Upon later analysis, HLA-associated TCR beta chains proved more clonally expanded than other, equally common chains. Later analysis showed TCR association rates varying by HLA locus, highest for DRB1 and lowest for HLA-C.

60 Vbeta and 13 Jbeta primers were used in PCR. Clones were sequenced by immunoSEQ multiplex PCR, and TCRdb holds only the in-frame ones, with some missing. The repertoire holds approximately 290,000 clones, with about 80% as singletons. For this clone: Its specificity is not known.

This TCR derives from a girl aged 2-10 years in good health and CMV-seronegative. Sequencing was carried out using PBMCs.

CDR3 residues: CASQDTVLSTGKYNSPLHF. The CDR3 nucleotides read TGTGCCAGCCAAGATACGGTGTTGAGCACCGGGAAATATAATTCACCCCTCCACTTT. The genes are TRBV28 and TRBJ1-6; D remains ambiguous. The CDR3 spans 19 residues. Germline V gene lookup returns CDR1 MDHEN and CDR2 SYDVKM. V lost 8 bases to trimming and J lost 4 bases, with 27 bases between them. The full variable domain, its missing parts supplied by reference TRBV28 and TRBJ1-6, is DVKVTQSSRYLVKRTGEKVFLECVQDMDHENMFWYRQDPGLGLRLIYFSYDVKMKEKGDIPEGYSVSREKKERFSLILESASTNQTSMYLCASQDTVLSTGKYNSPLHFGNGTRLTVT.